These 32 T cell receptor beta chains were all obtained from the same sample, sequenced in a study of shared clonotypes between healthy human individuals. Clones were read by immunoSEQ multiplex PCR, and TCRdb kept only the in-frame ones, dropping some. This sample has 2 million to 2.5 million clones, with 80% to 95% found just once. Sequencing was done on a sample of naive CD4+ T cells from PBMCs. Subset given: CD45RA+ positively selected. All receptors come from a young man in good health. Some clones in this sample may be carry-over from other donors' samples.

The chain carries TRBV5-6 and TRBJ2-3; D is ambiguous. Germline CDR1 SGHDT, CDR2 YYEEEE. Trimming took 4 bases from V and 2 from J, leaving 5 bases between them. The CDR3 runs 12 residues. The chain's CDR3 is CASSPYTDTQYF. The CDR3 DNA is TGTGCCAGCAGCCCGTACACAGATACGCAGTATTTT.

About this clone itself: This CDR3 is also generated by other DNA sequences in the sample. The chain combines TRBV5-1 with TRBJ2-5; D is ambiguous. The germline V and J ends were trimmed by 2 bases and 4 bases, with 6 bases remaining between them. Germline CDR1 SGHRS, CDR2 YFSETQ. The CDR3 has 12 residues. The CDR3 DNA sequence: TGCGCCAGCAGCTTTTCGGGAGAGACCCAGTACTTC. Encoded protein: CASSFSGETQYF.

The chain employs TRBV19 and TRBJ2-1; TRBD2 matches at 10 bases. V shed 10 bases, J shed 9 bases, and the junction held 12 bases outside the gene matches. CDR3 length equals 14 residues. Germline V gene sequence: CDR1 LNHDA, CDR2 SQIVND (reference sequence). CDR3 sequence: CATSGLAFFREQFF. In DNA, the CDR3 is TGTGCCACGTCGGGACTAGCGTTTTTTCGTGAGCAGTTCTTC. The whole variable domain, filled in from reference TRBV19 and TRBJ2-1, reads DGGITQSPKYLFRKEGQNVTLSCEQNLNHDAMYWYRQDPGQGLRLIYYSQIVNDFQKGDIAEGYSVSREKKESFPLTVTSAQKNPTAFYLCATSGLAFFREQFFGPGTRLTVL.

As for this clone: Other DNA sequences within the sample encode an identical CDR3. The chain joins TRBV28 to TRBJ2-3; no clear D. The CDR3 covers 11 residues. Germline values: CDR1 MDHEN, CDR2 SYDVKM. Deletions cut 4 bases from V and 5 bases from J, with 4 bases between. CDR3 DNA: TGTGCCAGCAGTTCATTAGATACGCAGTATTTT. Translating gives CASSSLDTQYF.

Comment on this clone: The sample has other DNA sequences that encode this CDR3 too. The chain combines TRBV28 with TRBJ2-1; D is ambiguous. CDR3 length: 13 amino acids. Germline V gene lookup returns CDR1 MDHEN and CDR2 SYDVKM. Trimming stripped 6 bases from V and 0 bases from J, with 6 bases between. The CDR3: CASSPASYNEQFF. CDR3 bases: TGTGCCAGCAGCCCGGCCTCCTACAATGAGCAGTTCTTC. Variable domain in full (rest from reference TRBV28 and TRBJ2-1): DVKVTQSSRYLVKRTGEKVFLECVQDMDHENMFWYRQDPGLGLRLIYFSYDVKMKEKGDIPEGYSVSREKKERFSLILESASTNQTSMYLCASSPASYNEQFFGPGTRLTVL.

The genes are TRBV7-9 and TRBJ1-2, with unresolved D. The ends were cut back, 5 bases at V and 5 bases at J, with 9 bases in the middle. Germline V gene data show CDR1 as SEHNR and CDR2 as FQNEAQ (reference sequence). The CDR3 sequence is 12 residues long. CDR3 sequence (DNA): TGTGCCAGCAGCGAGTCGGGATATGGCTACACCTTC. It is translated as CASSESGYGYTF. Full variable domain (rest looked up from reference TRBV7-9 and TRBJ1-2): DTGVSQNPRHKITKRGQNVTFRCDPISEHNRLYWYRQTLGQGPEFLTYFQNEAQLEKSRLLSDRFSAERPKGSFSTLEIQRTEQGDSAMYLCASSESGYGYTFGSGTRLTVV.

The chain combines TRBV4-1 with TRBJ2-3, with D maybe TRBD2 (6 bases). Trimming removed 0 bases at V and 0 bases at J, with 13 bases between. This CDR3 is 17 amino acids long. In germline, CDR1 is MGHRA, CDR2 YSYEKL. CDR3 DNA sequence: TGCGCCAGCAGCCAAGATGGCGTGGGGACTAGCACAGATACGCAGTATTTT. Translating gives CASSQDGVGTSTDTQYF.

This clone was recorded only once. V is TRBV6-6 and J is TRBJ1-2; D not certain. The CDR3 contains 10 residues. V lost 8 bases and J 8 bases, leaving 9 bases between the germline ends. The germline CDR1 and CDR2 sequences are MNHNY and SVGAGI (reference sequence). DNA of the CDR3: TGTGCCAGCGGTACTATAGGCTACACCTTC. Protein product: CASGTIGYTF.

The rearrangement joins TRBV29-1 to TRBJ2-1, with 10 bases aligning to TRBD1. This CDR3 is 13 amino acids long. The germline CDR1 and CDR2 sequences are SQVTM and ANQGSEA. V was pared by 7 bases and J by 9 bases, with 9 bases of the junction left unmatched. The CDR3 nucleotides are TGCAGCGCCCGGGACAGGGGATTGGGTGAGCAGTTCTTC. This gives the protein CSARDRGLGEQFF.

V usage is TRBV28 and J usage is TRBJ1-3; D not certain. CDR3 length: 14 amino acids. The V end was cut by 7 bases, the J end by 0 bases, with 10 bases between. Germline V gene data show CDR1 as MDHEN and CDR2 as SYDVKM. The DNA of the CDR3 is TGTGCCAGCAATACGCGGAGCTCTGGAAACACCATATATTTT. Translating it yields CASNTRSSGNTIYF.

The chain uses TRBV5-6 and TRBJ2-5; 12 nucleotides line up with TRBD2. The J call is in doubt because the DNA end fits TRBJ2-7 better. Germline V CDR1 and CDR2: SGHDT, YYEEEE. CDR3 length: 16 residues. CDR3 in amino acids: CASSSGTSGFSYEQYF. The CDR3 DNA follows: TGTGCCAGCAGCTCCGGGACTAGCGGGTTCTCCTACGAGCAGTACTTC.

Concerning this clone itself: The same CDR3 is also encoded by other DNA sequences in this sample. The CDR3 here is CASSGLDRDGYTF. CDR3 nucleotides: TGTGCCAGCAGCGGTTTGGACAGGGATGGCTACACCTTC. The chain employs TRBV9 and TRBJ1-2, with 8 bases that match TRBD1. Unmatched junction bases numbered 4, after V lost 3 bases and J lost 6 bases. The CDR3 length is 13 residues. The germline gives CDR1 SGDLS, CDR2 YYNGEE.

The J gene is TRBJ2-1, the V gene TRBV28; D tentatively reads TRBD1 or TRBD2 (5 bases each). Trimming removed 6 bases from V and 0 bases from J, with 12 bases in between. The CDR3 extends over 15 amino acids. CDR1 and CDR2 (germline): MDHEN, SYDVKM. In nucleotides, the CDR3 is TGTGCCAGCAGGTACGGGGCCAGCTCCTACAATGAGCAGTTCTTC. Its protein is CASRYGASSYNEQFF. The full variable domain, completed using reference TRBV28 and TRBJ2-1, is DVKVTQSSRYLVKRTGEKVFLECVQDMDHENMFWYRQDPGLGLRLIYFSYDVKMKEKGDIPEGYSVSREKKERFSLILESASTNQTSMYLCASRYGASSYNEQFFGPGTRLTVL.

The chain links TRBV5-1 to TRBJ2-1, with TRBD2 as a possible D gene (5 bases). CDR1 and CDR2 from the germline V gene are SGHRS and YFSETQ. V was trimmed by 3 bases and J by 9 bases, leaving 16 bases between them. The CDR3 covers 14 residues. The CDR3 reads CASSSRPSGSEQFF. Written as DNA, the CDR3 is TGCGCCAGCAGCTCCAGACCAAGTGGGAGTGAGCAGTTCTTC.

V is TRBV5-4 and J is TRBJ2-2, with D perhaps matching TRBD1 or TRBD2 (5 bases each). Germline lookup yields CDR1 SGHNT and CDR2 YYREEE (reference sequence). The CDR3 contains 14 residues. The ends were cut back, 6 bases at V and 6 bases at J, with 15 bases in the middle. CDR3 sequence: CASNGPQGPGELFF. The DNA of the CDR3 is TGTGCCAGCAACGGGCCGCAGGGACCCGGGGAGCTGTTTTTT.

This chain links TRBV9 with TRBJ2-2, with a tentative D call TRBD2 (5 bases). Looked up from germline, CDR1 is SGDLS and CDR2 is YYNGEE. The CDR3 extends over 16 amino acids. Trimming cost V 0 bases and J 5 bases, with 14 bases left between them. This CDR3 reads CASSVGLQRGTGELFF. The DNA of the CDR3 is TGTGCCAGCAGCGTAGGACTGCAGCGAGGGACCGGGGAGCTGTTTTTT.

V gene TRBV4-1 combines with J gene TRBJ1-4, with a possible D match to TRBD1 (6 bases). Germline CDR1 and CDR2: MGHRA and YSYEKL. V shed 4 bases and J shed 0 bases, with 21 bases lying between them. The CDR3 sequence is 19 residues long. The CDR3 DNA is TGCGCCAGCAGCCCTGCGAGCTGGGGGCTGCGAGCAACTAATGAAAAACTGTTTTTT. Translating gives CASSPASWGLRATNEKLFF.

This chain uses TRBV28 with TRBJ1-4; D not resolved. CDR1 is MDHEN and CDR2 is SYDVKM in the germline V gene. V was clipped by 5 bases and J by 7 bases, with 8 bases between them. CDR3 length equals 12 residues. The CDR3: CASSGGAEKLFF. The CDR3 region has the DNA TGTGCCAGCAGTGGAGGAGCTGAAAAACTGTTTTTT.

This chain connects TRBV5-6 to TRBJ1-2; 7 positions match TRBD1. Per germline, CDR1 SGHDT and CDR2 YYEEEE. V was clipped by 3 bases and J by 0 bases; unmatched bases: 8. The CDR3 consists of 16 residues. The CDR3 DNA reads TGTGCCAGCAGCTCGACCCGCAGGGGGACTAACTATGGCTACACCTTC. This encodes CASSSTRRGTNYGYTF.

The genes are TRBV27 and TRBJ1-1, with 9 bases lining up with TRBD1. This CDR3 comprises 16 residues. After removal of 2 bases from V and 1 base from J, the junction contained 5 bases not matched to a gene. Per germline, CDR1 MNHEY and CDR2 SMNVEV (reference sequence). The CDR3 DNA sequence: TGTGCCAGCAGTTTAGGGGACAGGGTAGGGAACACTGAAGCTTTCTTT. Translating it yields CASSLGDRVGNTEAFF.

The genes are TRBV27 and TRBJ2-5, with 8 bases lining up with TRBD1. Trimming took 6 bases from V and 5 from J; bases not matched to a gene: 8. The CDR3 runs to 14 residues. Germline V lookup: CDR1 MNHEY, CDR2 SMNVEV (reference sequence). For the CDR3, the DNA is TGTGCCAGCAGCGGTGCAGGGGGCTGGGAGACCCAGTACTTC. This gives the protein CASSGAGGWETQYF.

The chain joins TRBV6-1 to TRBJ2-2; D is unclear. Per germline, CDR1 MNHNS and CDR2 SASEGT. V lost 3 bases and J lost 6, with 11 bases in between. This CDR3 has 14 amino acids. CDR3 DNA sequence: TGTGCCAGCAGTGACCAGTCTAGGGCCGGGGAGCTGTTTTTT. The encoded protein is CASSDQSRAGELFF.

The chain employs TRBV5-1 and TRBJ2-7, with D possibly matching TRBD1 (6 bases). The CDR3 runs to 13 residues. The V end lost 4 bases, the J end lost 7 bases, and 15 bases lay between the germline ends. Germline-derived CDR1 and CDR2 are SGHRS and YFSETQ. The CDR3 here is CASSRDTEGEQYF. CDR3 nucleotides: TGCGCCAGCAGCCGGGACACCGAGGGGGAGCAGTACTTC.

There are a few counts of this clone. The V call is TRBV28, the J call TRBJ1-2; D is unresolved. V was trimmed by 2 bases and J by 5 bases, leaving 12 bases between them. Germline-derived CDR1 and CDR2 are MDHEN and SYDVKM. The length of the CDR3 is 14 residues. CDR3 amino acids: CASSLRQLSYGYTF. CDR3 nucleotides: TGTGCCAGCAGTTTAAGGCAGCTCTCTTATGGCTACACCTTC.

V and J are TRBV6-1 and TRBJ2-7, with 9 bases lining up with TRBD2. The CDR3 is 18 amino acids. Germline V gene lookup returns CDR1 MNHNS and CDR2 SASEGT. With 2 bases clipped from V and 3 bases from J, the junction kept 14 bases outside the gene matches. The CDR3 loop reads CASSEPTFSGSEVYEQYF. The CDR3 DNA reads TGTGCCAGCAGTGAACCTACCTTTAGCGGGAGTGAGGTCTACGAGCAGTACTTC.

With regard to this clone: Germline and junction disagree at one end, which may indicate a read error. The chain couples TRBV5-8 to TRBJ1-1; D is possibly TRBD1 (6 bases). Per the germline V gene, CDR1 is SGHTS and CDR2 is YDEGEE. The CDR3 has 14 amino acids. The CDR3 coding sequence is TGTGCCAGCAGCTCCTTTAGGGGGAACCCTGAAGCTTTCTTT. It specifies CASSSFRGNPEAFF.

This chain connects TRBV5-4 to TRBJ2-1, with D perhaps TRBD1 or TRBD2 (6 bases each). Deletions cut 4 bases from V and 6 bases from J, with 20 bases between. Per the germline V gene, CDR1 is SGHNT and CDR2 is YYREEE (reference sequence). The CDR3 runs to 16 residues. CDR3 amino acids: CASSPTRGLAVNEQFF. The DNA of the CDR3 is TGTGCCAGCAGCCCCACCCGGGGGCTAGCCGTCAATGAGCAGTTCTTC.

The V call is TRBV7-2, the J call TRBJ1-1; unclear D gene. Germline-derived CDR1 and CDR2 are SGHTA and FQGNSA. CDR3 length: 14 residues. Deletions cut 5 bases from V and 0 bases from J, with 10 bases between. CDR3 nucleotide sequence: TGTGCCAGCAGCCGCTTGTACGTGAACACTGAAGCTTTCTTT. Encoded protein: CASSRLYVNTEAFF.

The gene calls are TRBV10-1 and TRBJ2-1; 11 nucleotides line up with TRBD1. The CDR3 has 16 residues. Germline-derived CDR1 and CDR2 are WNHNN and SYGVQD (reference sequence). Losses at the gene ends were 7 bases for V and 7 bases for J; bases not matched to a gene: 12. CDR3 sequence reads: CASTRGDRGRWNEQFF. For the CDR3, the DNA is TGCGCCAGCACGCGGGGGGACAGGGGGAGGTGGAATGAGCAGTTCTTC.

The V gene is TRBV5-1, the J gene TRBJ2-7, with 9 bases lining up with TRBD2. The CDR3 is made up of 16 amino acids. Germline loops: CDR1 SGHRS, CDR2 YFSETQ. Trimming cost V 5 bases and J 6 bases; bases outside gene matches: 15. Here the CDR3 DNA reads TGCGCCAGCAGGGGCCTCTTTGGCGGGAGGGCCGGCGAGCAGTACTTC. It specifies CASRGLFGGRAGEQYF.

V and J are TRBV19 and TRBJ2-1; D is undetermined. The CDR3 loop spans 15 amino acids. With 11 bases removed from V and 8 bases from J, the gap between germline ends came to 25 bases. Germline loops: CDR1 LNHDA, CDR2 SQIVND (reference sequence). The CDR3 region is CAFDGLFPLSDEQFF. As DNA, the CDR3 is TGTGCCTTTGATGGGCTCTTCCCCCTAAGCGATGAGCAGTTCTTC.

A note on this clone: Other DNA sequences in this specimen translate into the identical CDR3. The chain joins TRBV18 to TRBJ1-1; TRBD1 is a possible D gene (6 bases). The ends were cut back, 6 bases at V and 8 bases at J, with 10 bases in the middle. Germline CDR1 reads KGHSH; CDR2 reads LQKENI. The CDR3 covers 11 residues. CDR3 in DNA: TGTGCCAGCTCCCCGGACAGAGAAGCTTTCTTT. Translating gives CASSPDREAFF.